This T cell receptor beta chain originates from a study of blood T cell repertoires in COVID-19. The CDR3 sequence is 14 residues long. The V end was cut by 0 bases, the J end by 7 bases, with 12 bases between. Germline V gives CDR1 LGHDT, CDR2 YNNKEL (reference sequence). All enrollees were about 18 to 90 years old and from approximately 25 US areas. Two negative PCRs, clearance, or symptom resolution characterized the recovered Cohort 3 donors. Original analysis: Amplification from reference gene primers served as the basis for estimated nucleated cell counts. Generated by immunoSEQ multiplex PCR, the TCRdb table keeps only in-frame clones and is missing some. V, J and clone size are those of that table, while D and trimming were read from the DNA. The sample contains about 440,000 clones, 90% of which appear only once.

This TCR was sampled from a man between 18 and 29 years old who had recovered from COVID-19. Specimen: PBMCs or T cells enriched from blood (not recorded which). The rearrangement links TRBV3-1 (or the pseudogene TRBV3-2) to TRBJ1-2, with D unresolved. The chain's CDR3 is CASSQDVGRGGYTF. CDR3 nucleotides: TGTGCCAGCAGCCAAGATGTAGGGAGAGGTGGCTACACCTTC.